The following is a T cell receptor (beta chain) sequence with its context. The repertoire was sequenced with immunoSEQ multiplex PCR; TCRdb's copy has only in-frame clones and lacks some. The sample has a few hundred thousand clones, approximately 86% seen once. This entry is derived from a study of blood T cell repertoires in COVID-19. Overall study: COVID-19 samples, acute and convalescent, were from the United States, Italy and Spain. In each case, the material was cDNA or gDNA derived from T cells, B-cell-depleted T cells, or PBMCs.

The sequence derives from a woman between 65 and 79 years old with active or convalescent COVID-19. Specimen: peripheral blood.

The CDR3 nucleotides are TGTGCCAGCAGTAGACAGGGGAAGAACACTGAAGCTTTCTTT. Residues: CASSRQGKNTEAFF. The chain employs TRBV6-6 and TRBJ1-1, with 8 bases that match TRBD1. The CDR3 runs 14 residues. The V gene end was trimmed by 5 bases and the J gene end by 1 base; junction bases not matched to a gene: 3. Germline CDR1 is MNHNY and CDR2 is SVGAGI (reference sequence).